The present TCR beta chain was sequenced within a study of blood T cell repertoires in COVID-19. Study details: Samples of COVID-19 (acute and convalescent) were obtained from the United States, Italy and Spain. Sources were T cells, B-cell-depleted T cells, or PBMCs; the material itself was cDNA or gDNA.

Germline values: CDR1 LGHNA, CDR2 YNFKEQ. Trimming cost V 0 bases and J 4 bases, with 13 bases left between them. This CDR3 spans 16 amino acids. Per the study methods: Scientists estimated how many nucleated cells there were by amplifying reference gene primers. Repertoires were generated with immunoSEQ multiplex PCR, while TCRdb's copy carries only in-frame clones and drops some. The DNA gave D and trimming, while V, J and clone size come from that table. Of 170,000 or so clones listed, roughly nine tenths were seen once; the top ten hold 1.9%. This receptor was obtained from a young man who had recovered from COVID-19. Sequences were obtained from peripheral blood. The rearrangement joins TRBV4-2 to TRBJ1-5; TRBD1 is a possible D gene (6 bases). The CDR3 bases are TGTGCCAGCAGCCAAGATAAGGGACAAATTAATCAGCCCCAGCATTTT. This sequence encodes CASSQDKGQINQPQHF.